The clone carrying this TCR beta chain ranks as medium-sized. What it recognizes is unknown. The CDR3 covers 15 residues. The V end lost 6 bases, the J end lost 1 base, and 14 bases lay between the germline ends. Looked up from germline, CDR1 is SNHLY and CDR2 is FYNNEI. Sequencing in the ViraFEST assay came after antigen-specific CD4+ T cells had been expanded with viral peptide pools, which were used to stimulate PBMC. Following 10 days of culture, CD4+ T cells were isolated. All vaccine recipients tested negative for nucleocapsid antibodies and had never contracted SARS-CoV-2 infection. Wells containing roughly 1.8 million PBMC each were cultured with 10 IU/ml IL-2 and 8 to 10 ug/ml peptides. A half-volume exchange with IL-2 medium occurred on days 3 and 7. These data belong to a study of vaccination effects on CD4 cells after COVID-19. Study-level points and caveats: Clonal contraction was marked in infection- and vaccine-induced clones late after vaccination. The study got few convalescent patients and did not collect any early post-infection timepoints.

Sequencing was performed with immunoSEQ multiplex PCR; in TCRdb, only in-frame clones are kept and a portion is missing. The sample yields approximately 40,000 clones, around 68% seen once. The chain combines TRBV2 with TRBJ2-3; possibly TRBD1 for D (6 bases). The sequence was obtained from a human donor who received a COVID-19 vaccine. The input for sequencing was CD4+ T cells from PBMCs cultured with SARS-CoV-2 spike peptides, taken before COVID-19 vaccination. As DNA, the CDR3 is TGTGCCAGCAGGCCCTTACAGGGAGGCACAGATACGCAGTATTTT. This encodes CASRPLQGGTDTQYF. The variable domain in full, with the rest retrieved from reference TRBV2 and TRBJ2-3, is EPEVTQTPSHQVTQMGQEVILRCVPISNHLYFYWYRQILGQKVEFLVSFYNNEISEKSEIFDDQFSVERPDGSNFTLKIRSTKLEDSAMYFCASRPLQGGTDTQYFGPGTRLTVL.